Each of the 2 T cell receptor beta chains below was sequenced from the same sample in a study of blood T cells in healthy people across ages (dated by TCRdb to 2013 to 2016). To prepare the library, 5' RACE was applied. The listed sequencing device is Illumina HiSeq 2500. The second PCR ran for roughly 6 to 11 cycles and used a J-beta primer mix along with a sample-barcoded 5' primer. TCRdb passed the public sequencing reads through fastp at Q25 and MiXCR, retaining productive beta sequences. CDR3 protein sequences are deduplicated, and each keeps its most common genes and DNA. This sample is represented by around 800,000 distinct CDR3 sequences; more than 40% of them were singletons. Nearly 20% of the sample goes to the ten largest clones. The source material was blood. The source of these receptors is a man aged 55-75 years in good health.

This clonotype has a handful of counts. This chain links TRBV20-1 with TRBJ1-2; 9 nucleotides match TRBD1. CDR3 length equals 15 residues. Trimming at V came to 4 bases and at J to 0 bases, leaving 6 bases not matched to a gene. Germline CDR1 reads DFQATT; CDR2 reads SNEGSKA (reference sequence). In nucleotides, the CDR3 is TGCAGTGCTAAGGACAGGGGACATTCTAACTATGGCTACACCTTC. It is translated as CSAKDRGHSNYGYTF.

Note on this clonotype: One base away lies a much larger clone, so this may be a sequencing read error. The rearrangement joins TRBV7-8 to TRBJ2-7; tentatively, D is TRBD1 (6 bases). This CDR3 contains 12 residues. Per germline, CDR1 SGHVS and CDR2 FQNEAQ. V lost 5 bases, J lost 7 bases, and 12 bases lay in between. This chain's CDR3 is CASSAQGWEQYF. The CDR3 nucleotides are TGTGCCAGCAGCGCACAGGGCTGGGAGCAGTACTTC.